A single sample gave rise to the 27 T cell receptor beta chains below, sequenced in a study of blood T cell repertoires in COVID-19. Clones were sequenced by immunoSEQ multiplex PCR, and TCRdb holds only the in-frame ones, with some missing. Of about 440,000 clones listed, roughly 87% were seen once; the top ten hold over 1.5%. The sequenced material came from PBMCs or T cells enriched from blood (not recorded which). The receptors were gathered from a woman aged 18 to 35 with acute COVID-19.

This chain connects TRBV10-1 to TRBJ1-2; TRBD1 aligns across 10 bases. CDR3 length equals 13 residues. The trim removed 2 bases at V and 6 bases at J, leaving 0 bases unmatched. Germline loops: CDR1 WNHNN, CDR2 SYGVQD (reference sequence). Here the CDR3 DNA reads TGCGCCAGCAGTGAGGGACAGGGGGATGGCTACACCTTC. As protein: CASSEGQGDGYTF.

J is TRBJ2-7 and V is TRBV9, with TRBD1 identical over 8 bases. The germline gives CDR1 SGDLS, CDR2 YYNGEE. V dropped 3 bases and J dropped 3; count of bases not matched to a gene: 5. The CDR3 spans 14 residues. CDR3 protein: CASSGGDRSYEQYF. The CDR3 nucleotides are TGTGCCAGCAGCGGGGGGGACAGGAGCTACGAGCAGTACTTC.

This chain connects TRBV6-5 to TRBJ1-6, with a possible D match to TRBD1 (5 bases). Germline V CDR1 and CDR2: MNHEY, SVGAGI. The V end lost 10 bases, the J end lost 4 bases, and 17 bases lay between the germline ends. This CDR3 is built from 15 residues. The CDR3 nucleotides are TGTGCCACTTCCCGCCCGGGACTATATAATTCACCCCTCCACTTT. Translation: CATSRPGLYNSPLHF.

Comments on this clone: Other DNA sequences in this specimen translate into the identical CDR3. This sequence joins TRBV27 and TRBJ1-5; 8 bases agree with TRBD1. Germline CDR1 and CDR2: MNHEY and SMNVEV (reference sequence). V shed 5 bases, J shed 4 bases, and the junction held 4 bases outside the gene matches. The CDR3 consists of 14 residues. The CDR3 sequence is CASSPGQGNQPQHF. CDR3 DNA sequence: TGTGCCAGCAGTCCCGGACAGGGTAATCAGCCCCAGCATTTT.

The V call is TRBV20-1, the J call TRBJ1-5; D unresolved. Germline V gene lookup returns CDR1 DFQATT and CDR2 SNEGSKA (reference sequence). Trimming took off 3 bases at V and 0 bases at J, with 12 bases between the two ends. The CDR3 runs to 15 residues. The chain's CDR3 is CSASWAGYSNQPQHF. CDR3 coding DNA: TGCAGTGCTAGTTGGGCGGGGTATAGCAATCAGCCCCAGCATTTT.

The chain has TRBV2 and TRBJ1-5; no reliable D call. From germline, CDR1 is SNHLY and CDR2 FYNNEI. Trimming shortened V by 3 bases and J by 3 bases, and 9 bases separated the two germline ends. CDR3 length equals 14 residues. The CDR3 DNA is TGTGCCAGCAGTGACAGGAGGGTCAATCAGCCCCAGCATTTT. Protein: CASSDRRVNQPQHF.

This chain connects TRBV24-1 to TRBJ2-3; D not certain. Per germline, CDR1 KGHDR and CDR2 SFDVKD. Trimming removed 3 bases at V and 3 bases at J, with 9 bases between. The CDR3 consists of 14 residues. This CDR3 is CATSDPSLTDTQYF. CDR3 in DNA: TGTGCCACCAGTGATCCGTCCCTGACAGATACGCAGTATTTT.

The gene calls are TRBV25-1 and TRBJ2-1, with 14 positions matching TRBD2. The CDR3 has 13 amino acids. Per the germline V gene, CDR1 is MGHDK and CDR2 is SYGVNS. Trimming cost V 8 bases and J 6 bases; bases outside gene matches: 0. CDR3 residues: CASGTSGGNEQFF. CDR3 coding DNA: TGTGCCAGCGGGACTAGCGGGGGCAATGAGCAGTTCTTC.

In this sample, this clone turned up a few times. The CDR3 sequence is CASSEGTYSNQPQHF. CDR3 nucleotide sequence: TGTGCCAGCTCAGAGGGCACCTATAGCAATCAGCCCCAGCATTTT. The chain employs TRBV18 and TRBJ1-5; the D is unclear. V was trimmed by 5 bases and J by 0 bases, leaving 11 bases between them. Germline assignment: CDR1 KGHSH and CDR2 LQKENI. The CDR3 has 15 amino acids.

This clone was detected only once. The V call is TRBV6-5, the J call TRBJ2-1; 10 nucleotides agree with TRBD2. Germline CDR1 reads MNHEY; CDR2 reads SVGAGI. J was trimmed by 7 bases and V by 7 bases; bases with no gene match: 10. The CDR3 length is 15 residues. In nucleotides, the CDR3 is TGTGCCAGCATCAACCTAGCGGGAGCGGTGAATGAGCAGTTCTTC. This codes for CASINLAGAVNEQFF.

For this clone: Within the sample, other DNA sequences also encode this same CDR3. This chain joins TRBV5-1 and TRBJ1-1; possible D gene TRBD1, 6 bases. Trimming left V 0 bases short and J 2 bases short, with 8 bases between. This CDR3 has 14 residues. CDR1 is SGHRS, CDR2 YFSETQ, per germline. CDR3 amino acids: CASSLGQANTEAFF. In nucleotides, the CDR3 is TGCGCCAGCAGCTTGGGACAGGCAAACACTGAAGCTTTCTTT.

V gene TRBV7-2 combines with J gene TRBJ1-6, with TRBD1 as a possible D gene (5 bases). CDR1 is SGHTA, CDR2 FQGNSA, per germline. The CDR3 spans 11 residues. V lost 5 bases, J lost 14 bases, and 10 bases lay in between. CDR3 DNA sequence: TGTGCCAGCAGCAGCAGCAGGGCCCTCCACTTT. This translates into CASSSSRALHF.

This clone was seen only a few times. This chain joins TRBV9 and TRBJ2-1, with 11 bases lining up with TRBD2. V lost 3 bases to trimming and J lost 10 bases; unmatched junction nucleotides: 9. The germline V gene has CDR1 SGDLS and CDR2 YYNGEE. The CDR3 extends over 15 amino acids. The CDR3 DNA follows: TGTGCCAGCAGCGAGACTAGCGGGGCTGCACCAGAGCAGTTCTTC. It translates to CASSETSGAAPEQFF. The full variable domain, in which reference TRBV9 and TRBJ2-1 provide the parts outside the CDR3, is DSGVTQTPKHLITATGQRVTLRCSPRSGDLSVYWYQQSLDQGLQFLIQYYNGEERAKGNILERFSAQQFPDLHSELNLSSLELGDSALYFCASSETSGAAPEQFFGPGTRLTVL.

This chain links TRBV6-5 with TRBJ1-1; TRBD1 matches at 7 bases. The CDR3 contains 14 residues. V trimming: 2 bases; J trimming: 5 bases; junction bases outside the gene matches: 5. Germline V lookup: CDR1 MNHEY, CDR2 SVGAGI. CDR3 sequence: CASSYEAGGTEAFF. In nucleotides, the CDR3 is TGTGCCAGCAGTTACGAGGCAGGGGGGACTGAAGCTTTCTTT.

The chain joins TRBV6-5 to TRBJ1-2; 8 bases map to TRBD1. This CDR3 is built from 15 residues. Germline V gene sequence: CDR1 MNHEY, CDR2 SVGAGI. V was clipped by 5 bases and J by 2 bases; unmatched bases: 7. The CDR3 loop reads CASSTRTGMNYGYTF. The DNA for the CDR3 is TGTGCCAGCAGTACCCGGACAGGGATGAACTATGGCTACACCTTC.

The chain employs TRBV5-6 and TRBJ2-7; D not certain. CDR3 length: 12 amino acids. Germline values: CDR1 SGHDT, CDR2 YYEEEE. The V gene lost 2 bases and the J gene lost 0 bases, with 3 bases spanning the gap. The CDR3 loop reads CASSFSSYEQYF. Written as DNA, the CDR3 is TGTGCCAGCAGCTTTAGCTCCTACGAGCAGTACTTC.

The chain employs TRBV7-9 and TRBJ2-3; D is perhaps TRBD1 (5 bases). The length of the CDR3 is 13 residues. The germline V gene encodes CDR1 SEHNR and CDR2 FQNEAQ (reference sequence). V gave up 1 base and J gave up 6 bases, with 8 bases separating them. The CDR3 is CASSLGSGDTQYF. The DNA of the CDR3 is TGTGCCAGCAGCTTAGGTTCAGGGGATACGCAGTATTTT. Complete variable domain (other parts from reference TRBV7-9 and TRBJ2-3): DTGVSQNPRHKITKRGQNVTFRCDPISEHNRLYWYRQTLGQGPEFLTYFQNEAQLEKSRLLSDRFSAERPKGSFSTLEIQRTEQGDSAMYLCASSLGSGDTQYFGPGTRLTVL.

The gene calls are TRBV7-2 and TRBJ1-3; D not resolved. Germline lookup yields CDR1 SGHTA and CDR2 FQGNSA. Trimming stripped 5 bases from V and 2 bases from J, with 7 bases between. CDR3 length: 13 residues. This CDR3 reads CASSPSPGNTIYF. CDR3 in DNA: TGTGCCAGCAGCCCCTCCCCTGGAAACACCATATATTTT.

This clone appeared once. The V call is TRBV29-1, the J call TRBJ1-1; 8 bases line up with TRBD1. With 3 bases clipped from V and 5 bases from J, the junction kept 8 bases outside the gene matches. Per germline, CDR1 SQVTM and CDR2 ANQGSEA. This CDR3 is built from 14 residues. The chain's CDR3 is CSVELTGVGTEAFF. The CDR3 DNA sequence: TGCAGCGTTGAGTTGACAGGGGTCGGGACTGAAGCTTTCTTT. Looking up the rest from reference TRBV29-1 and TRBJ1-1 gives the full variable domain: SAVISQKPSRDICQRGTSLTIQCQVDSQVTMMFWYRQQPGQSLTLIATANQGSEATYESGFVIDKFPISRPNLTFSTLTVSNMSPEDSSIYLCSVELTGVGTEAFFGQGTRLTVV.

CDR3 DNA sequence: TGTGCCAGCAGCTTGGCGGGGGCTAGCACAGATACGCAGTATTTT. Translated, it gives CASSLAGASTDTQYF. This chain joins TRBV11-2 and TRBJ2-3, with a possible D match to TRBD2 (7 bases). This CDR3 contains 15 residues. Germline V gene sequence: CDR1 SGHAT, CDR2 FQNNGV. Trimming cost V 3 bases and J 0 bases, with 10 bases left between them. The whole variable domain, remainder taken from reference TRBV11-2 and TRBJ2-3, is EAGVAQSPRYKIIEKRQSVAFWCNPISGHATLYWYQQILGQGPKLLIQFQNNGVVDDSQLPKDRFSAERLKGVDSTLKIQPAKLEDSAVYLCASSLAGASTDTQYFGPGTRLTVL.

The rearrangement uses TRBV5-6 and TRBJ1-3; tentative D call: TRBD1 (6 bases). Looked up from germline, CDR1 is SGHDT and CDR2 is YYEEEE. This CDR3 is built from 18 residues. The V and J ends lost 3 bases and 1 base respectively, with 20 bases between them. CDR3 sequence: CASSSGVFAGVSGNTIYF. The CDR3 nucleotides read TGTGCCAGCAGCTCAGGGGTGTTCGCAGGAGTTTCTGGAAACACCATATATTTT. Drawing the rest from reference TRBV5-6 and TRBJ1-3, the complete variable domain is DAGVTQSPTHLIKTRGQQVTLRCSPKSGHDTVSWYQQALGQGPQFIFQYYEEEERQRGNFPDRFSGHQFPNYSSELNVNALLLGDSALYLCASSSGVFAGVSGNTIYFGEGSWLTVV.

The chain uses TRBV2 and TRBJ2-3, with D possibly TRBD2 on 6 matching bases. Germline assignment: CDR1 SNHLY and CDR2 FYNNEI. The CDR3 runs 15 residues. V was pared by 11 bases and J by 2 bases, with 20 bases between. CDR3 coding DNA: TGTGCCCACGCGGAGGGGTCTTATTACACAGATACGCAGTATTTT. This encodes CAHAEGSYYTDTQYF.

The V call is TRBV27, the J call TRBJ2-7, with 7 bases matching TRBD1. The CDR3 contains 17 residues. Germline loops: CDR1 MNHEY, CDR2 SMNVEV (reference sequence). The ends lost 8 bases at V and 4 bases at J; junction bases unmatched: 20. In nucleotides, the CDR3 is TGTGCCAGCTCTTTGGGGTGGTCGGCAGGGGGAAGGTACGAGCAGTACTTC. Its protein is CASSLGWSAGGRYEQYF.

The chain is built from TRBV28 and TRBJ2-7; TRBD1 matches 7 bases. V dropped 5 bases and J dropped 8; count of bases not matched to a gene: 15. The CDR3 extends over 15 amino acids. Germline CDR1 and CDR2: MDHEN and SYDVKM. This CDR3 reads CASSPPGQPYGKQYF. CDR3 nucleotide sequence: TGTGCCAGCAGTCCACCGGGACAGCCTTATGGGAAGCAGTACTTC. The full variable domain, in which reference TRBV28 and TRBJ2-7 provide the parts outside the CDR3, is DVKVTQSSRYLVKRTGEKVFLECVQDMDHENMFWYRQDPGLGLRLIYFSYDVKMKEKGDIPEGYSVSREKKERFSLILESASTNQTSMYLCASSPPGQPYGKQYFGPGTRLTVT.

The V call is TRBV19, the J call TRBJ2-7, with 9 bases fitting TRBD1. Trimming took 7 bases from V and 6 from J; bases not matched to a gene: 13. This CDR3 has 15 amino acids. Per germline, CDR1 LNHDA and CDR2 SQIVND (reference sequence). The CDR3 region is CASNHPGQGHAEQYF. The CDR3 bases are TGTGCCAGTAACCATCCGGGACAGGGACATGCCGAGCAGTACTTC. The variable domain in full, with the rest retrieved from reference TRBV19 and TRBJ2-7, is DGGITQSPKYLFRKEGQNVTLSCEQNLNHDAMYWYRQDPGQGLRLIYYSQIVNDFQKGDIAEGYSVSREKKESFPLTVTSAQKNPTAFYLCASNHPGQGHAEQYFGPGTRLTVT.

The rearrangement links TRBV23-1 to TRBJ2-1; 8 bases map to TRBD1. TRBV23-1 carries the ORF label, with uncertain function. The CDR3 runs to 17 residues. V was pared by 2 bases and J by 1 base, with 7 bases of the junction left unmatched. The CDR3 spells CASSQSIRDRSYNEQFF. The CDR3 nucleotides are TGCGCCAGCAGTCAAAGTATCCGGGACAGGTCCTACAATGAGCAGTTCTTC.

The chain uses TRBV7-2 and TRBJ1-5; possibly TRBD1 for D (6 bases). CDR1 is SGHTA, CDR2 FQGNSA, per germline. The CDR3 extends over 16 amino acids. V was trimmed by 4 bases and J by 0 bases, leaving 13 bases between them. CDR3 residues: CASSSMDRISNQPQHF. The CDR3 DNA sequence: TGTGCCAGCAGCTCGATGGACAGAATTAGCAATCAGCCCCAGCATTTT.